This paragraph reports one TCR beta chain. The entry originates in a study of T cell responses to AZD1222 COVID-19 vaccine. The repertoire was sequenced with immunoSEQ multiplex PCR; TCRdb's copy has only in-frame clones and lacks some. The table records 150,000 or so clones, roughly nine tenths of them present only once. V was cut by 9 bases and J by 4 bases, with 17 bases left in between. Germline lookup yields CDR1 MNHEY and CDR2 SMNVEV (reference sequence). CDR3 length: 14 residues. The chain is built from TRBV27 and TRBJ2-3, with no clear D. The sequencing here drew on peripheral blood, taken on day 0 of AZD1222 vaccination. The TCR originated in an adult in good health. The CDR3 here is CASSSLYGPDTQYF. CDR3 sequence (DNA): TGTGCCAGTTCCTCCCTTTATGGGCCAGATACGCAGTATTTT.